The 30 T cell receptor beta chains listed next were all sequenced from one sample in a study of metastatic and nonmetastatic thyroid tumors. TCRdb re-called the PCR reads through MiXCR. The data hold about 9,000 clones, with around 15% observed a single time. Not a single patient had been given any form of treatment at any point before undergoing thyroid surgery. The sample was blood. These receptors all stem from a female donor with papillary thyroid cancer or a benign thyroid nodule (not recorded which). Some clones in this sample may be carry-over from other donors' samples.

This clone is medium-sized in the sample. V usage is TRBV6-1 and J usage is TRBJ1-6, with D maybe TRBD1 (5 bases). This CDR3 region has 15 residues. Germline lookup yields CDR1 MNHNS and CDR2 SASEGT. V lost 5 bases, J lost 5 bases, and 13 bases lay in between. The CDR3 DNA is TGTGCCAGCAGTTCGGAGGGACGGAATAATTCACCCCTCCACTTT. Amino acids: CASSSEGRNNSPLHF.

This clone was seen a few times. This rearrangement joins TRBV12-3 or TRBV12-4 to TRBJ1-2; 8 positions match TRBD1. Trimming at V came to 5 bases and at J to 6 bases, leaving 5 bases not matched to a gene. The CDR3 runs 13 residues. CDR3 bases: TGTGCCAGCAGTACTCAGGGGGCAAATGGCTACACCTTC. Residues: CASSTQGANGYTF.

The gene calls are TRBV3-1 and TRBJ2-3; tentatively, D is TRBD2 (6 bases). Germline CDR1 reads LGHDT; CDR2 reads YNNKEL (reference sequence). Trimming left V 1 base short and J 4 bases short, with 18 bases between. This CDR3 is 17 amino acids long. The CDR3 protein is CASSQGVLRGPPDTQYF. Here the CDR3 DNA reads TGTGCCAGCAGCCAAGGAGTGCTGCGGGGCCCTCCAGATACGCAGTATTTT.

This clone showed up many times. The V gene is TRBV29-1, the J gene TRBJ2-5; D may be TRBD2 (7 bases). V dropped 1 base and J dropped 5 bases, with 14 bases sitting between them. CDR3 length equals 14 residues. Germline V gives CDR1 SQVTM, CDR2 ANQGSEA. This CDR3 reads CSVEGIKGGETQYF. The CDR3 nucleotides read TGCAGCGTTGAAGGGATTAAGGGGGGGGAGACCCAGTACTTC.

There are a few counts of this clone. A much bigger clone sits one base away, suggesting this may be a read error. The CDR3 here is CSPRGGPADAYEQYF. CDR3 DNA: TGCAGTCCTCGGGGGGGTCCAGCGGACGCCTACGAGCAGTACTTC. The chain uses TRBV20-1 and TRBJ2-7; 8 bases agree with TRBD2. Per germline, CDR1 DFQATT and CDR2 SNEGSKA (reference sequence). The CDR3 covers 15 residues. J was trimmed by 2 bases and V by 8 bases; bases with no gene match: 14.

This clone was seen at least ten times. V and J are TRBV7-2 and TRBJ2-5, with a weak D call TRBD1 (6 bases). This CDR3 spans 16 amino acids. The germline V gene encodes CDR1 SGHTA and CDR2 FQGNSA. V lost 1 base, J lost 0 bases, and 12 bases lay in between. The CDR3: CASSLGDTPYQETQYF. CDR3 coding DNA: TGTGCCAGCAGCTTAGGGGACACACCGTACCAAGAGACCCAGTACTTC.

By frequency in the sample, this clone is medium-sized (0.01 to 0.1%). The rearrangement joins TRBV10-1 to TRBJ2-7; no reliable D call. CDR1 is WNHNN and CDR2 is SYGVQD in the germline V gene (reference sequence). The ends were cut back, 5 bases at V and 0 bases at J, with 11 bases in the middle. The CDR3 has 14 residues. CDR3 region: CASSPQVHSYEQYF. The CDR3 DNA follows: TGCGCCAGCAGTCCTCAGGTTCACTCCTACGAGCAGTACTTC.

This clone was seen only a few times. The chain joins TRBV6-2 or TRBV6-3 to TRBJ2-7, with 8 bases aligning to TRBD2. V shed 10 bases, J shed 2 bases, and the junction held 7 bases outside the gene matches. Germline CDR1 is MNHEY and CDR2 is SVGEGT. The CDR3 spans 13 residues. The CDR3 nucleotides read TGTGCCACCTGCGGGGGGCGTACCTACGAGCAGTACTTC. This codes for CATCGGRTYEQYF.

On this clone itself: The junction and the germline gene differ at one end; a read error may be behind it. The genes are TRBV20-1 and TRBJ2-7; D assignment may be TRBD1 or TRBD2 (5 bases each). The CDR3 is 14 amino acids. Germline V gene sequence: CDR1 DFQATT, CDR2 SNEGSKA (reference sequence). The CDR3 coding sequence is TGCAGTGTGGGGCTGGTGGGAGAAGTGTACGAGCATTACTTC. Translating gives CSVGLVGEVYEHYF.

Points on this clone: At one end the junction does not follow the germline gene, possibly because of a read error. The V call is TRBV7-2, the J call TRBJ2-2; D unclear. Per the germline V gene, CDR1 is SGHTA and CDR2 is FQGNSA. This CDR3 region has 13 residues. The CDR3 loop is CAISLSQTGELFF. The CDR3 nucleotides read TGTGCCATCAGCTTAAGTCAGACCGGGGAGCTGTTTTTT.

In its sample, this clone was seen many times. The sample carries other DNA sequences with the same CDR3. The chain has TRBV20-1 and TRBJ1-5, with D unresolved. CDR1 and CDR2 from the germline V gene are DFQATT and SNEGSKA (reference sequence). CDR3 length: 15 amino acids. Trimming left V 1 base short and J 6 bases short, with 16 bases between. Here the CDR3 reads CSARARLGPRQPQHF. CDR3 DNA sequence: TGCAGTGCTAGAGCACGATTGGGTCCCCGTCAGCCCCAGCATTTT.

This clone was picked up many times. V and J are TRBV9 and TRBJ2-4, with 13 bases matching TRBD2. This CDR3 comprises 18 residues. Trimming cost V 3 bases and J 8 bases; bases outside gene matches: 14. Germline V CDR1 and CDR2: SGDLS, YYNGEE. The CDR3, as DNA: TGTGCCAGCAGCGCAAGACTAGCGGGAGGATGGGAGAAGGACATTCAGTACTTC. Amino acid sequence: CASSARLAGGWEKDIQYF.

By share, this clone ranks as medium-sized. J is TRBJ1-6 and V is TRBV20-1, with TRBD1 matching 11 bases. From germline, CDR1 is DFQATT and CDR2 SNEGSKA (reference sequence). The J segment lost 9 bases and the V segment lost 4 bases, leaving 5 bases of the junction unmatched. The length of the CDR3 is 14 residues. The CDR3, as DNA: TGCAGTGCTACGGACAGGGGGCCGGGTTCACCCCTCCACTTT. Protein product: CSATDRGPGSPLHF.

Concerning this clone itself: A much more abundant neighbour one base away suggests this may be a read error. The J gene is TRBJ2-4, the V gene TRBV6-1, with D possibly TRBD2 on 5 matching bases. With 6 bases removed from V and 8 bases from J, the gap between germline ends came to 14 bases. Germline CDR1 and CDR2: MNHNS and SASEGT. The CDR3 has 13 amino acids. The CDR3 bases are TGTGCCAGCAGGGGATCCCGGGAAGACATTCAGTACTTC. This gives the protein CASRGSREDIQYF.

DNA of the CDR3: TGTGCCAGCAGCCCCTGGGGCAGACAGAACACTGAAGCTTTCTTT. This translates into CASSPWGRQNTEAFF. V and J are TRBV7-2 and TRBJ1-1; D may be TRBD1 (5 bases). V shed 5 bases and J shed 1 base, with 14 bases lying between them. The CDR3 consists of 15 residues. Germline loops: CDR1 SGHTA, CDR2 FQGNSA.

By sample fraction, this clone is large. This chain connects TRBV6-5 to TRBJ2-7; D unresolved. Trimming removed 0 bases at V and 7 bases at J, with 10 bases between. CDR1 is MNHEY, CDR2 SVGAGI, per germline. This CDR3 spans 13 amino acids. As DNA, the CDR3 is TGTGCCAGCAGTTACTCGGAGACGCGGGAGCAGTACTTC. This encodes CASSYSETREQYF.

The chain carries TRBV6-1 and TRBJ1-5, with D possibly matching TRBD1 (5 bases). This CDR3 has 15 amino acids. Germline CDR1 and CDR2: MNHNS and SASEGT. Trimming shortened V by 2 bases and J by 4 bases, and 12 bases separated the two germline ends. CDR3 DNA sequence: TGTGCCAGCAGTGAATTGGCAGGGAGTAATCAGCCCCAGCATTTT. Translation: CASSELAGSNQPQHF.

This clone was counted at least ten times. The V gene is TRBV20-1, the J gene TRBJ2-1, with D possibly matching TRBD1 (6 bases). This CDR3 has 18 amino acids. From germline, CDR1 is DFQATT and CDR2 SNEGSKA (reference sequence). V was clipped by 1 base and J by 0 bases, with 19 bases between them. CDR3 sequence (DNA): TGCAGTGCTAGAGGCCAGACAGGTACGCCGAGCTCCTACAATGAGCAGTTCTTC. Amino acid sequence: CSARGQTGTPSSYNEQFF.

In its sample, this clone ranks as medium-sized. This sequence joins TRBV12-3 or TRBV12-4 and TRBJ2-2; D remains ambiguous. The CDR3 consists of 12 residues. With 6 bases removed from V and 7 bases from J, the gap between germline ends came to 9 bases. The CDR3 protein is CASRFHSGELFF. In nucleotides, the CDR3 is TGTGCCAGCAGGTTTCATAGCGGGGAGCTGTTTTTT.

By share of the sample, this clone is medium-sized. The genes are TRBV6-5 and TRBJ2-2; D is unresolved. Germline loops: CDR1 MNHEY, CDR2 SVGAGI. This CDR3 comprises 12 residues. V gave up 2 bases and J gave up 9 bases, with 7 bases separating them. CDR3 coding DNA: TGTGCCAGCAGTTACAATGGGCGGGAGCTGTTTTTT. Translation: CASSYNGRELFF.

The genes are TRBV6-1 and TRBJ1-3; no definite D call. V lost 7 bases and J lost 0, with 10 bases in between. The germline V gene encodes CDR1 MNHNS and CDR2 SASEGT. This CDR3 spans 14 amino acids. This CDR3 reads CASKSVVSGNTIYF. In nucleotides, the CDR3 is TGTGCCAGCAAGAGTGTAGTCTCTGGAAACACCATATATTTT.

As for this clone: A much bigger clone sits one base away, suggesting this may be a read error. In the same sample, other DNA sequences code for this CDR3. The chain carries TRBV7-2 and TRBJ2-7, with D possibly matching TRBD2 (6 bases). This CDR3 has 15 amino acids. Germline CDR1 is SGHTA and CDR2 is FQGNSA. Here the CDR3 reads CANSLASAGRTEQYF. In nucleotides, the CDR3 is TGTGCCAACAGCCTCGCCTCTGCGGGAAGGACCGAGCAGTACTTC.

This clone was found many times. A read error may explain this, as a much larger clone is one base away. This sample also contains other DNA sequences that code for the same CDR3. J is TRBJ2-7 and V is TRBV18; D possibly uses TRBD1 or TRBD2 (6 bases each). CDR3 length: 14 amino acids. Germline V gives CDR1 KGHSH, CDR2 LQKENI. This chain's CDR3 is CASSPGAQGDEQYF. For the CDR3, the DNA is TGTGCTAGCTCACCGGGGGCCCAAGGCGACGAGCAGTACTTC. The variable domain in full, with the rest retrieved from reference TRBV18 and TRBJ2-7, is NAGVMQNPRHLVRRRGQEARLRCSPMKGHSHVYWYRQLPEEGLKFMVYLQKENIIDESGMPKERFSAEFPKEGPSILRIQQVVRGDSAAYFCASSPGAQGDEQYFGPGTRLTVT.

By sample fraction, this clone is medium-sized. Other DNA sequences in the sample encode the same CDR3. This chain connects TRBV24-1 to TRBJ2-1; 9 bases line up with TRBD1. The CDR3 is 17 amino acids. V gave up 0 bases and J gave up 5 bases; unmatched junction bases: 7. The V gene's germline CDR1 is KGHDR and CDR2 SFDVKD. For the CDR3, the DNA is TGTGCCACCAGTGATTTGAGAGCAGGACAGGGGCACAATGAGCAGTTCTTC. It translates to CATSDLRAGQGHNEQFF.

This clone is deemed medium-sized. The V and J genes are TRBV24-1 and TRBJ1-2; no definite D call. The V end was cut by 1 base, the J end by 6 bases, with 5 bases between. CDR3 size: 12 residues. Germline V lookup: CDR1 KGHDR, CDR2 SFDVKD. Written as DNA, the CDR3 is TGTGCCACCAGTGATTTTTCCGATGGCTACACCTTC. This sequence encodes CATSDFSDGYTF.

V is TRBV28 and J is TRBJ1-1; D gene unclear. The CDR3 totals 15 residues. Looked up from germline, CDR1 is MDHEN and CDR2 is SYDVKM. Trimming removed 3 bases at V and 3 bases at J, with 14 bases between. The CDR3 loop is CASSFSSVRHTEAFF. Here the CDR3 DNA reads TGTGCCAGCAGTTTCTCCTCTGTCAGACACACTGAAGCTTTCTTT. Looking up the rest from reference TRBV28 and TRBJ1-1 gives the full variable domain: DVKVTQSSRYLVKRTGEKVFLECVQDMDHENMFWYRQDPGLGLRLIYFSYDVKMKEKGDIPEGYSVSREKKERFSLILESASTNQTSMYLCASSFSSVRHTEAFFGQGTRLTVV.

By share, this clone ranks as medium-sized. The V and J genes are TRBV4-3 and TRBJ1-2, with 7 nucleotides matching TRBD1. This CDR3 spans 15 amino acids. With V trimmed by 1 base and J by 8 bases, 10 bases remained unmatched. CDR1 is LGHNA and CDR2 is YSLEER in the germline V gene. The CDR3 loop is CASSQVAGGVGGYTF. CDR3 bases: TGCGCCAGCAGCCAAGTCGCAGGGGGGGTTGGAGGCTACACCTTC.

This clone was counted ten times or more. The CDR3 is CASSQRGSSTDTQYF. CDR3 sequence (DNA): TGTGCCAGCAGCCAAAGAGGTTCCAGCACAGATACGCAGTATTTT. The J gene is TRBJ2-3, the V gene TRBV5-5; unclear D gene. V lost 4 bases, J lost 0 bases, and 12 bases lay in between. The germline V gene has CDR1 SGHKS and CDR2 YYEKEE (reference sequence). The CDR3 has 15 amino acids.

This clone was observed a handful of times. The junction does not match germline at one end; this may be a read error. V gene TRBV6-1 combines with J gene TRBJ1-2; D ambiguous. The CDR3 contains 12 residues. The germline V gene encodes CDR1 MNHNS and CDR2 SASEGT. As DNA, the CDR3 is TGTGCCAGCGGGTGGTTCGGCTATGTCTACACCTTC. The encoded protein is CASGWFGYVYTF.

The gene calls are TRBV6-1 and TRBJ1-6; 7 positions match TRBD1. The CDR3 spans 15 residues. V shed 5 bases and J 3 bases; nucleotides not matched to a gene: 4. Germline assignment: CDR1 MNHNS and CDR2 SASEGT. CDR3 nucleotides: TGTGCCAGCAGTAGGGACAGCTTCTATAATTCACCCCTCCACTTT. Its translation is CASSRDSFYNSPLHF.